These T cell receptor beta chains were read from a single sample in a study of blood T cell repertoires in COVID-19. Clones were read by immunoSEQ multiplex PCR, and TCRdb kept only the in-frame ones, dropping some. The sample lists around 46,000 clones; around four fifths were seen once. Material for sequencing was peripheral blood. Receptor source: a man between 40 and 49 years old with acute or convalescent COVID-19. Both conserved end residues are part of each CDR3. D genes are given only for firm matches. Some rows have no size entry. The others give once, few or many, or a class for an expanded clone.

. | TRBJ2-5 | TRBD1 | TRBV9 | TGTGCCAGCAGCGGGGGGACAGGATGGAAGACCCAGTACTTC | CASSGGTGWKTQYF
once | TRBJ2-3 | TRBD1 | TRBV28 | TGTGCCAGCAGTTCATACAGGGGGACGGATACGCAGTATTTT | CASSSYRGTDTQYF
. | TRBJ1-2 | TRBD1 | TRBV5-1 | TGCGCCAGCAGCTCCGGCGGGACAGCCGCTCTATCCCTCTATGGCTACACCTTC | CASSSGGTAALSLYGYTF
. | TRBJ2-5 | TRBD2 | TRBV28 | TGTGCCAGCAGTTTAGCGGGGGGGCCAGAGACCCAGTACTTC | CASSLAGGPETQYF
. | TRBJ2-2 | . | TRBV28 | TGTGCCAGCAGTTTACCCGGACTACCCAACACCGGGGAGCTGTTTTTT | CASSLPGLPNTGELFF
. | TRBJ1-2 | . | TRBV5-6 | TGTGCCAGCAGAACTGCTGGAGGGTCGATCTATGGCTACACCTTC | CASRTAGGSIYGYTF
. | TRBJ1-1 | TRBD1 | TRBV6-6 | TGTGCCAGCAGACACGACAGGGGAGACCTCAAGACTGAAGCTTTCTTT | CASRHDRGDLKTEAFF
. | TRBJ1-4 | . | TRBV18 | TGTGCCAGCTCACCCCGTAGGGGGGAAAAACTGTTTTTT | CASSPRRGEKLFF
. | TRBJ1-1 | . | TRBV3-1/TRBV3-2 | TGTGCCAGCAGCCTTACAGGGTTGAACACTGAAGCTTTCTTT | CASSLTGLNTEAFF
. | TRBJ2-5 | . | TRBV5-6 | TGTGCCAGCAGCTTGGTCGGGCAAGAGACCCAGTACTTC | CASSLVGQETQYF
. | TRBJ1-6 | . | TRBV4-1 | TGCGCCAGCAGCCACTACAATTCACCCCTCCACTTT | CASSHYNSPLHF
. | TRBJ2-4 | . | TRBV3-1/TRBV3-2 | TGTGCCAGCAGCCAATCTATAAACATTCAGTACTTC | CASSQSINIQYF
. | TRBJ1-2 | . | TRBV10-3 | TGTGCCATCAGTGAGTCGAACTATGGGGGCCCCTATGGCTACACCTTC | CAISESNYGGPYGYTF
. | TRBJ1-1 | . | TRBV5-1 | TGCGCCAGCAGCTTGAGTGTCGGGCGGGGTCGCACTGAAGCTTTCTTT | CASSLSVGRGRTEAFF
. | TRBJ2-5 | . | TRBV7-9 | TGTGCCAGCAGCTTAGGAGTGGGGGGGCGAGAGACCCAGTACTTC | CASSLGVGGRETQYF
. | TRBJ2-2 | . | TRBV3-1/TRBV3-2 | TGTGCCAGCAGCCCTTGGCCCGGGGAGCTGTTTTTT | CASSPWPGELFF
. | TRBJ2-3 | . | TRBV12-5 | TGTGCTAGTGGTTTGTCCACGGGACTCTATACGCAGTATTTT | CASGLSTGLYTQYF
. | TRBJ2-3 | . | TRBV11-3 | TGTGCCAGCAGCTTAGGACGAGGAAAGTCTGATACGCAGTATTTT | CASSLGRGKSDTQYF
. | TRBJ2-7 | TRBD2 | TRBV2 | TGTGCCAGCGGGGGACTAGCGGGGCCCGGCGAGCAGTACTTC | CASGGLAGPGEQYF
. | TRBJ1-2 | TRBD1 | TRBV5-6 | TGTGCCAGCACCTTGGACAGGGGATGGAATGGCTACACCTTC | CASTLDRGWNGYTF
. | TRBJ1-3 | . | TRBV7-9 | TGTGCCAGCAGCTTTAATCGGGTTGCTGGAAACACCATATATTTT | CASSFNRVAGNTIYF
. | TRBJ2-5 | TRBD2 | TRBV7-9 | TGTGCCAGCAGCTTCGGACTAGCGGGGGGTCAAGAGACCCAGTACTTC | CASSFGLAGGQETQYF
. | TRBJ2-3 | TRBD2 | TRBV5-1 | TGCGCCAGCAGCTTGCGGGGGGTAGGGAACACAGATACGCAGTATTTT | CASSLRGVGNTDTQYF
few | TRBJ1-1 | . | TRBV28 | TGTGCCAGCAGTTTAAAACGGGGAGGCTTGAGCCCCGACAAAACTGAAGCTTTCTTT | CASSLKRGGLSPDKTEAFF
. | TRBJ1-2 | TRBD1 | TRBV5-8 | TGTGCCAGCAGCTTCGACAGGGTTGGCTACACCTTC | CASSFDRVGYTF
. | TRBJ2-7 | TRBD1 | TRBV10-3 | TGTGCCATCAGGGGGACAGGGGGCGAGCAGTACTTC | CAIRGTGGEQYF
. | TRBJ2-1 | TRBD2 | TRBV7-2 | TGTGCCAGCAGCAATTATATAGCGGGGGGGCCCGATGAGCAGTTCTTC | CASSNYIAGGPDEQFF
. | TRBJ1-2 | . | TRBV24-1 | TGTGCCACCAGTGATTCAAGCCGGGGAGGCGGTTCTAACTATGGCTACACCTTC | CATSDSSRGGGSNYGYTF
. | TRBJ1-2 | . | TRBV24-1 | TGTGCCACCAGTGTAAGTGGCGGCGCCCGCTATGGCTACACCTTC | CATSVSGGARYGYTF
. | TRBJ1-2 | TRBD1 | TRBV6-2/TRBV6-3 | TGTGCCAGCAGCTTCGCACCCGGACAGGGGGGATTCGGCTACACCTTC | CASSFAPGQGGFGYTF
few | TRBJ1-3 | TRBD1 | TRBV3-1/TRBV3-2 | TGTGCCAGCAGCCTACGGACAGGGAAAGGCTTCTCTGGAAACACCATATATTTT | CASSLRTGKGFSGNTIYF
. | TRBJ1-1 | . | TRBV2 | TGTGCCAGCAGCCTCTTTCGGGTCGGGAGTGAAGCTTTCTTT | CASSLFRVGSEAFF
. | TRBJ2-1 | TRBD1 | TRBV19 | TGTGCCAGTAGTACTTTGGACAGGAACAATGAGCAGTTCTTC | CASSTLDRNNEQFF
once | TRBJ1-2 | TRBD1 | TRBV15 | TGTGCCACCAGCAGGGCAGGGACAGGGGGCTTTGGCTACACCTTC | CATSRAGTGGFGYTF
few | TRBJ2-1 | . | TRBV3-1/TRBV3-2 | TGTGCCAGCAGCCAGGGCAGATTTTTCGACAATGAGCAGTTCTTC | CASSQGRFFDNEQFF
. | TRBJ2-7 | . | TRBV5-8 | TGTGCCAGCAGGACCGTACAGGGTTTGTTGGACTACGAGCAGTACTTC | CASRTVQGLLDYEQYF
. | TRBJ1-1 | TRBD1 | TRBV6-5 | TGTGCCAGCAGTTACTCATACACAGGGGTGAACACTGAAGCTTTCTTT | CASSYSYTGVNTEAFF
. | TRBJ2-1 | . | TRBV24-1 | TGTGCCACCAGTGCATACAATGAGCAGTTCTTC | CATSAYNEQFF
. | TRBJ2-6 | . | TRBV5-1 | TGCGCCAGCAGCGCCTCCCTAAGGGGCTCTGGGGCCAACGTCCTGACTTTC | CASSASLRGSGANVLTF
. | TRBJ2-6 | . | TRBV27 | TGTGCCAGCAGTTTTCGCGAGGGGGTGAGTGGGGCCAACGTCCTGACTTTC | CASSFREGVSGANVLTF
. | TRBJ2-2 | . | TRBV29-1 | TGCAGCGTTGAAGGAGTGAGGGGGGAGCTGTTTTTT | CSVEGVRGELFF
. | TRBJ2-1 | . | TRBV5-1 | TGCGCCAGCAGCTTGTATCGAGCTGCCTTAAACAATGAGCAGTTCTTC | CASSLYRAALNNEQFF
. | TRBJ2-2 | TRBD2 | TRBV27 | TGTGCCAGCAGTTTAGGACTAGCGGGGATCACCGGGGAGCTGTTTTTT | CASSLGLAGITGELFF
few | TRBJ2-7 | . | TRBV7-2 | TGTGCCAGCACTACCCAGGGTAGGGGCGCCAACGAGCAGTACTTC | CASTTQGRGANEQYF
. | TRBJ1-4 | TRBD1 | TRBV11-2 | TGTGCCAGCAGCGTGGGACAGGGGGACGAAAAACTGTTTTTT | CASSVGQGDEKLFF
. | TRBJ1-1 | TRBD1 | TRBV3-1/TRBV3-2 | TGTGCCAGCAGCCGCGGGACAGGGAACACTGAAGCTTTCTTT | CASSRGTGNTEAFF
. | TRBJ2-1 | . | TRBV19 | TGTGCCAGTAGATACGGGACAACACCTTACAATGAGCAGTTCTTC | CASRYGTTPYNEQFF
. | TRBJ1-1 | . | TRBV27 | TGTGCCAGCAGTTCCGCCGGGTTGGGGAACACTGAAGCTTTCTTT | CASSSAGLGNTEAFF
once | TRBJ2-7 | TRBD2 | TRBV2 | TGTGCCAGCAGTGACCGGGGGGGTGAGCAGTACTTC | CASSDRGGEQYF
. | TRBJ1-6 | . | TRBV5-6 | TGTGCCAGCACCCCAAGGGGTACAGATTCACCCCTCCACTTT | CASTPRGTDSPLHF
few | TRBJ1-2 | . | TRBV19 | TGTGCCAGTAGTATCGGAGGTGGGAAGTATGGCTACACCTTC | CASSIGGGKYGYTF
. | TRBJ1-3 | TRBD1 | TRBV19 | TGTGCCACGAACTCCGGGACAGGGGCGCCTGGAAACACCATATATTTT | CATNSGTGAPGNTIYF
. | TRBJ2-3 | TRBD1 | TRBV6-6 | TGTGCCAGCAGTCGGACAGGGAGCACAGATACGCAGTATTTT | CASSRTGSTDTQYF
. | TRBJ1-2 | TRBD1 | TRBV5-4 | TGTGCCAGCAGCTTTGGGGGACAGTCTAACTATGGCTACACCTTC | CASSFGGQSNYGYTF
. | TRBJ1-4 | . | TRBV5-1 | TGCGCCAGCAGCCGGGTGGGGGGGACCTTTGATGAAAAACTGTTTTTT | CASSRVGGTFDEKLFF
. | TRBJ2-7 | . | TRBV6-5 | TGTGCCAGCAGGTCCGAGGCAGGGGCTTACGAGCAGTACTTC | CASRSEAGAYEQYF
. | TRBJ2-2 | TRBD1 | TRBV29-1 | TGCAGCGTTGGACAGGGGCGCAACACCGGGGAGCTGTTTTTT | CSVGQGRNTGELFF